These 19 T cell receptor beta chains originate from one sample sequenced in a study of T cell repertoires in cytomegalovirus infection (dated by TCRdb to 2018 to 2020). The sequencing machine was an Illumina HiSeq 1500. Using fastp trimming at Q25 and MiXCR clonotype assembly, TCRdb reanalyzed the public sequencing data and kept in-frame beta chains. When rows share a CDR3 protein, they turn into one entry using the most common DNA and genes. This sample gives about a million distinct CDR3 sequences in total; approximately 31% of them show up just once. Clones ranked in the top ten supply about an eighth of the sample. Their specific antigens are unknown. Per the publication, the treatment or condition label means: in vitro stimulation with specific CMV peptide epitopes to enrich CMV-specific T cells. The sequencing used cultured CD8+ T cells from PBMCs, collected from culture after CMV antigen stimulation. The source is a human donor in good health (CMV status not recorded). Some clones in this sample may be carry-over from other donors' samples.

The chain employs TRBV2 and TRBJ2-2, with a possible D match to TRBD1 (5 bases). Trimming took off 6 bases at V and 6 bases at J, with 20 bases between the two ends. Germline V gives CDR1 SNHLY, CDR2 FYNNEI. The CDR3 contains 16 residues. CDR3 DNA: TGTGCCAGCAGCGACAGCATTACTACGCTGGCCGGGGAGCTGTTTTTT. Translation gives CASSDSITTLAGELFF.

This clonotype was seen a handful of times. V and J are TRBV27 and TRBJ2-5; D tentatively reads TRBD1 or TRBD2 (5 bases each). This CDR3 is 15 amino acids long. Germline V gives CDR1 MNHEY, CDR2 SMNVEV (reference sequence). V was pared by 6 bases and J by 3 bases, with 17 bases between. The CDR3 is CASRPKTGREETQYF. The CDR3 coding sequence is TGTGCCAGCAGACCGAAGACGGGACGGGAAGAGACCCAGTACTTC.

The rearrangement links TRBV12-3 or TRBV12-4 to TRBJ1-1, with D unresolved. V dropped 1 base and J dropped 4 bases, with 7 bases sitting between them. This CDR3 has 13 amino acids. CDR3 region: CASSLDWGTEAFF. The DNA of the CDR3 is TGTGCCAGCAGTTTAGACTGGGGCACTGAAGCTTTCTTT.

The sample holds a few counts of this clonotype. The chain carries TRBV7-9 and TRBJ1-2; 8 positions agree with TRBD1. Germline CDR1 SEHNR, CDR2 FQNEAQ (reference sequence). This CDR3 is 14 amino acids long. Trimming took 5 bases from V and 5 from J; bases not matched to a gene: 7. For the CDR3, the DNA is TGTGCCAGCAGCCAGGGGGCGGAGTTGTATGGCTACACCTTC. Residues: CASSQGAELYGYTF.

The J gene is TRBJ1-1, the V gene TRBV6-5; perhaps TRBD1 as D (6 bases). CDR1 MNHEY and CDR2 SVGAGI come from the germline V gene. Trimming left V 5 bases short and J 5 bases short, with 12 bases between. There are 13 residues in the CDR3. In DNA form, the CDR3 reads TGTGCCAGCAGTCGGGGGCGCCTGACTGAAGCTTTCTTT. Translated, it gives CASSRGRLTEAFF.

This chain joins TRBV7-9 and TRBJ2-1, with 9 bases that match TRBD1. Germline CDR1 and CDR2: SEHNR and FQNEAQ (reference sequence). The CDR3 extends over 19 amino acids. Germline trimming cut 2 bases from V and 4 bases from J; bases unmatched to any gene: 15. The CDR3: CASSLRGLQGAVLYNEQFF. The CDR3 DNA reads TGTGCCAGCAGCTTAAGAGGACTACAGGGGGCCGTGTTATACAATGAGCAGTTCTTC.

The table lists this clonotype with a few counts. The chain links TRBV29-1 to TRBJ1-2; the D gene is possibly TRBD1 (6 bases). The germline V gene encodes CDR1 SQVTM and CDR2 ANQGSEA. The V gene lost 3 bases and the J gene lost 2 bases, with 10 bases spanning the gap. This CDR3 spans 13 amino acids. In DNA form, the CDR3 reads TGCAGCGTTGAGGGGACATTCAACTATGGCTACACCTTC. Protein product: CSVEGTFNYGYTF.

V is TRBV20-1 and J is TRBJ2-5; D uncertain. The CDR3 length is 14 residues. V was pared by 2 bases and J by 4 bases, with 14 bases between. The germline V gene encodes CDR1 DFQATT and CDR2 SNEGSKA (reference sequence). The CDR3 sequence: CSARPLGLIETQYF. CDR3 DNA sequence: TGCAGTGCTAGACCTCTGGGTCTTATAGAGACCCAGTACTTC.

The gene calls are TRBV12-3 or TRBV12-4 and TRBJ2-6, with 7 bases aligning to TRBD2. This CDR3 contains 15 residues. J gave up 4 bases and V 3 bases, and 3 bases lay outside the gene matches. CDR3 sequence: CASSLGGFGANVLTF. The CDR3 nucleotides are TGTGCCAGCAGTTTGGGAGGGTTCGGGGCCAACGTCCTGACTTTC.

The V gene is TRBV29-1, the J gene TRBJ1-1, with a possible D match to TRBD1 (5 bases). CDR1 is SQVTM and CDR2 is ANQGSEA in the germline V gene. This CDR3 has 12 amino acids. Trimming stripped 8 bases from V and 4 bases from J, with 14 bases between. CDR3 nucleotide sequence: TGCAGCACCCATTCAGGGAGCACTGAAGCTTTCTTT. It translates to CSTHSGSTEAFF.

This clonotype was observed once. The chain uses TRBV27 and TRBJ1-1, with unresolved D. This CDR3 is 13 amino acids long. CDR1 and CDR2 from the germline V gene are MNHEY and SMNVEV (reference sequence). The germline V and J ends were trimmed by 6 bases and 6 bases, with 14 bases remaining between them. DNA for the CDR3: TGTGCCAGCAGCCCCCTCTCCAGATCTGAAGCTTTCTTT. Protein: CASSPLSRSEAFF.

In its sample, this clonotype was seen a few times. The chain uses TRBV3-1 and TRBJ1-1; no definite D call. Trimming stripped 1 base from V and 5 bases from J, with 17 bases between. The CDR3 extends over 16 amino acids. Germline V gene data show CDR1 as LGHDT and CDR2 as YNNKEL (reference sequence). The CDR3 bases are TGTGCCAGCAGCCAAGGCAGATACGGGAGGCGGACTGAAGCTTTCTTT. Its protein is CASSQGRYGRRTEAFF.

This clonotype has more than one count but fewer than ten. The chain uses TRBV15 and TRBJ2-3; D may be TRBD2 (7 bases). CDR3 length: 15 amino acids. Per the germline V gene, CDR1 is LNHNV and CDR2 is YYDKDF (reference sequence). Trimming pared 3 bases from V and 5 bases from J, leaving 15 bases between. The CDR3: CATSSSTRGGDTQYF. CDR3 nucleotides: TGTGCCACCAGCAGCTCGACTAGGGGGGGAGATACGCAGTATTTT.

The chain has TRBV2 and TRBJ1-2; D possibly corresponds to TRBD1 (5 bases). Germline-derived CDR1 and CDR2 are SNHLY and FYNNEI. The CDR3 contains 15 residues. The V gene lost 6 bases and the J gene lost 2 bases, with 16 bases spanning the gap. CDR3 nucleotides: TGTGCCAGCAGACCCAGGGACTGGGGAAACTATGGCTACACCTTC. Amino acids: CASRPRDWGNYGYTF.

The V and J genes are TRBV27 and TRBJ1-4, with 7 bases aligning to TRBD1. V was pared by 4 bases and J by 5 bases, with 7 bases of the junction left unmatched. CDR1 is MNHEY and CDR2 is SMNVEV in the germline V gene (reference sequence). CDR3 size: 15 residues. CDR3 sequence (DNA): TGTGCCAGCAGTTCAGCGGGACAGACGAATGAAAAACTGTTTTTT. Translated, it gives CASSSAGQTNEKLFF.

The rearrangement joins TRBV18 to TRBJ2-7; D may correspond to TRBD1 or TRBD2 (5 bases each). V dropped 6 bases and J dropped 0 bases, with 9 bases sitting between them. The CDR3 runs 13 residues. Germline assignment: CDR1 KGHSH and CDR2 LQKENI. The CDR3 region has the DNA TGTGCCAGCTCGGGGGAGAGCTCCTACGAGCAGTACTTC. This gives the protein CASSGESSYEQYF. The full variable domain, completed using reference TRBV18 and TRBJ2-7, is NAGVMQNPRHLVRRRGQEARLRCSPMKGHSHVYWYRQLPEEGLKFMVYLQKENIIDESGMPKERFSAEFPKEGPSILRIQQVVRGDSAAYFCASSGESSYEQYFGPGTRLTVT.

The CDR3 coding sequence is TGTGCCAGCAGTCGCTTCGACAAGAACACTGAAGCTTTCTTT. It is translated as CASSRFDKNTEAFF. The chain couples TRBV7-4 to TRBJ1-1; D is unclear. Trimming shortened V by 6 bases and J by 1 base, and 12 bases separated the two germline ends. The CDR3 length is 14 residues. Germline V lookup: CDR1 SGHVT, CDR2 SQSDAQ.

This clonotype appeared a few times. The chain combines TRBV27 with TRBJ2-2, with D possibly TRBD2 on 5 matching bases. From germline, CDR1 is MNHEY and CDR2 SMNVEV (reference sequence). CDR3 size: 12 residues. Trimming removed 6 bases from V and 8 bases from J, with 10 bases in between. The CDR3 here is CASSPGMGELFF. CDR3 in DNA: TGTGCCAGCAGCCCGGGGATGGGGGAGCTGTTTTTT.

This chain joins TRBV20-1 and TRBJ2-1; D remains ambiguous. Germline CDR1 DFQATT, CDR2 SNEGSKA (reference sequence). Trimming took off 1 base at V and 6 bases at J, with 4 bases between the two ends. This CDR3 spans 11 amino acids. The CDR3 nucleotides are TGCAGTGCTAGAGTAGGCAATGAGCAGTTCTTC. Translation: CSARVGNEQFF.